Detailed here is one T cell receptor beta chain. Its antigen is unknown. No base quality information exists; no much larger clone differs at one position. The record originates from a study of PD-1 blockade in classical Hodgkin lymphoma (dated by TCRdb to about 2020). Context from the whole study: Nivolumab dosing was 3 mg/kg intravenously every 2 weeks, continuing until either disease progression or unacceptable toxicity. To define a peripheral blood immune signature of response to PD-1 blockade in classical Hodgkin lymphoma, the study combined TCR beta sequencing with CyTOF. Broader findings and caveats from the paper: Lower diversity was observed in patients in whom nivolumab was started less than 1 year after ASCT, and these patients were excluded from later analyses so that confounding by immune reconstitution would be avoided. Newly diagnosed patients were reported to have lower baseline TCR diversity than healthy donors, and relapsed/refractory patients were reported to have lower baseline TCR diversity still. Only a single clinical trial cohort was studied, and what caused the repertoire differences, possibly disease activity or prior therapy, remained undefined. CD4+ but not CD8+ TCR diversity rose significantly by C4D1 (p=0.0027 vs p=0.16), most apparent in complete responders (p=0.02). Baseline diversity similar to that of newly diagnosed patients was observed in trial patients achieving complete response, whereas significantly lower diversity was observed in partial responders and progressors.

Reading the label with the study, this specimen's time point is: cycle 4 day 1 (C4D1), after 6 weeks of nivolumab. Relapse after autologous stem cell transplantation had occurred in all trial patients, and cohorts A, B and C were distinguished by prior brentuximab vedotin exposure. The trial cohort included more than 55 patients with relapsed/refractory classical Hodgkin lymphoma, and each patient had a best overall response of complete response, partial response or progressive disease. Single-agent nivolumab was administered to trial patients in the multi-cohort phase II CheckMate 205 trial. An independent review committee assessed best overall response using the 2007 International Working Group response criteria. PBMCs from the trial were collected at three points: immediately before nivolumab initiation (C1D1), and during therapy at cycle 2 day 1 and cycle 4 day 1. Peripheral blood was collected in 8 mL Vacutainer Cell Preparation Tubes, from which PBMCs were isolated by centrifugation and then cryopreserved.

The Qiagen DNeasy kit was used to extract genomic DNA from unsorted PBMCs and from the negatively selected CD4+ and CD8+ fractions. TCR beta CDR3 regions were subjected to amplification by immunoSEQ multiplex PCR with primers that anneal to V and J segments. Amplification bias was minimized using a synthetic immune receptor repertoire, and residual bias was removed computationally after sequencing. The original pipeline was this. Custom Python scripts were used to quantify repertoire diversity as the Shannon entropy index. Unsorted, CD4+ and CD8+ repertoires were examined separately, except in combined analyses, for which CD4+ and CD8+ sequences were merged in silico. Clonal expansion was defined as at least a 2-fold frequency increase after treatment relative to C1D1, with a pseudocount of 0.5 for undetected baseline clones. Clones with 0 or 1 copy at C1D1 were classified as singleton clones, and clones with 2 or more copies were classified as non-singleton clones. Clones expanded in unsorted samples were assigned a CD4+, CD8+ or unknown annotation through matching of protein sequences in sorted samples from the same patient. Diversity changes from C1D1 to C4D1 were tested in paired samples using Wilcoxon tests. This immuneACCESS table, as held by TCRdb, lists in-frame sequences with V and J called but not all clones. Of the missing ones, under half trace to an unresolved V gene in checked studies; the others have no known cause. V, J and clone size reflect that table, while D and trimming were determined from the DNA. This sample is represented by tens of thousands of clones; around four fifths of them were singletons. The ten biggest clones cover around 15% of the sample.

The material was peripheral blood mononuclear cells (PBMCs), obtained before the fourth cycle of nivolumab. The clonotype was recovered from a human donor with classical Hodgkin lymphoma.

The DNA sequence is as follows: TGTGCCAGCAGCCCTAGTCAGGGGGCCTTTGAGACCCAGTACTTC. Its protein is CASSPSQGAFETQYF. The chain uses TRBV9 and TRBJ2-5; TRBD1 lines up with 8 middle nucleotides. As encoded in the germline V gene, CDR1 is SGDLS while CDR2 is YYNGEE. Trimming removed 4 bases from V and 5 bases from J; the gene matches leave 10 bases unexplained. From the cysteine through the phenylalanine, the CDR3 covers 15 amino acids. Only the CDR3 region is kept as DNA, spanning 45 bases read in frame from base 1. With the rest looked up from the reference TRBV9 and TRBJ2-5 genes rather than sequenced, the full variable domain is DSGVTQTPKHLITATGQRVTLRCSPRSGDLSVYWYQQSLDQGLQFLIQYYNGEERAKGNILERFSAQQFPDLHSELNLSSLELGDSALYFCASSPSQGAFETQYFGPGTRLLVL.